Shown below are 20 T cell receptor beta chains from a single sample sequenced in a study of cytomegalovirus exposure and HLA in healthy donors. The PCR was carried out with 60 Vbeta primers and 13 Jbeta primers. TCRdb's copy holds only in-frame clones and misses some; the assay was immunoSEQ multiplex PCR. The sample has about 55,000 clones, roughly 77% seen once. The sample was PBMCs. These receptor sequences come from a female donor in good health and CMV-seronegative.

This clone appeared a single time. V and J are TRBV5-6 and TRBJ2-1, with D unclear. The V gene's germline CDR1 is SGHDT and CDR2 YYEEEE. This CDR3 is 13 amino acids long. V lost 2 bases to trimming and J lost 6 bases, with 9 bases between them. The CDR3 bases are TGTGCCAGCAGCTTTTATCCCTCCAATGAGCAGTTCTTC. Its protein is CASSFYPSNEQFF.

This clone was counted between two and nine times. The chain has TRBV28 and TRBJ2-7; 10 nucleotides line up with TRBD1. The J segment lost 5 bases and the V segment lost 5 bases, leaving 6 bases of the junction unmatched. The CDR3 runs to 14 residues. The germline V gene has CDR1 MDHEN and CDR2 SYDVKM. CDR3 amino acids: CASSLRQGADEQYF. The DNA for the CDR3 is TGTGCCAGCAGTCTTAGACAGGGGGCAGACGAGCAGTACTTC.

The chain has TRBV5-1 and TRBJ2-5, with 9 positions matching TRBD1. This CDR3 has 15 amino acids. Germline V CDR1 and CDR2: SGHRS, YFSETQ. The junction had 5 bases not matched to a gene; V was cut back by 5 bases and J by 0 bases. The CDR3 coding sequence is TGCGCCAGCAGATTTGGGACAGGGTACCAAGAGACCCAGTACTTC. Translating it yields CASRFGTGYQETQYF.

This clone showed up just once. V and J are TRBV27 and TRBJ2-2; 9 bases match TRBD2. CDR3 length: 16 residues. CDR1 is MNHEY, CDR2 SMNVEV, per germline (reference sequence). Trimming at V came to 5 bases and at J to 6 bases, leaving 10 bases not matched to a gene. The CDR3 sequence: CASSIPTAGGPGELFF. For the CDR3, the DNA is TGTGCCAGCAGTATCCCAACGGCGGGGGGGCCCGGGGAGCTGTTTTTT.

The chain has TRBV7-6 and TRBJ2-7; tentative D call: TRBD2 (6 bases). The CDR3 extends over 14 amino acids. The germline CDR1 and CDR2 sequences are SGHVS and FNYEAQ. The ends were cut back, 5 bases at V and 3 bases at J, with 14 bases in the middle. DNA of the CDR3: TGTGCCAGCAGCGCTAGGAGGGGAGGCTACGAGCAGTACTTC. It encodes CASSARRGGYEQYF. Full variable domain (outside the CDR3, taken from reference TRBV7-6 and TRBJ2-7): GAGVSQSPRYKVTKRGQDVALRCDPISGHVSLYWYRQALGQGPEFLTYFNYEAQQDKSGLPNDRFSAERPEGSISTLTIQRTEQRDSAMYRCASSARRGGYEQYFGPGTRLTVT.

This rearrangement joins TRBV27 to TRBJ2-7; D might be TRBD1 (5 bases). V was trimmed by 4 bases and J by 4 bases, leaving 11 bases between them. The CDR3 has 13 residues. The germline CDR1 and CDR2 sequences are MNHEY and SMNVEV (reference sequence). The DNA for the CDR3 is TGTGCCAGCAGTTCTAATCGACAGTACGAGCAGTACTTC. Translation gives CASSSNRQYEQYF.

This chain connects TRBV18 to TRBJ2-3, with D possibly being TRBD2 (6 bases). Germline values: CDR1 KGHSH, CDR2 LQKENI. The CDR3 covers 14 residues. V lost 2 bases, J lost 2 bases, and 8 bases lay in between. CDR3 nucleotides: TGTGCCAGCTCACCAGCGGGACTCACAGATACGCAGTATTTT. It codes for CASSPAGLTDTQYF.

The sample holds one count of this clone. The CDR3: CASSHTDRTTYEQYF. CDR3 sequence (DNA): TGTGCCAGCAGCCACACAGACAGGACGACCTACGAGCAGTACTTC. This chain joins TRBV5-6 and TRBJ2-7, with a weak D call TRBD1 (6 bases). V was shortened by 4 bases and J by 2 bases, with 16 bases between the two germline ends. CDR1 SGHDT and CDR2 YYEEEE come from the germline V gene. The CDR3 length is 15 residues.

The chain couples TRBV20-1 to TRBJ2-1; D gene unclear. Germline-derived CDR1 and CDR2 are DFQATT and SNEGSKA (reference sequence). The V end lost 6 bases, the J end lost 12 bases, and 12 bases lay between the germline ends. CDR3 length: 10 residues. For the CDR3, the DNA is TGCAGTGCAGCCTCCCCGGTGCAGTTCTTC. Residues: CSAASPVQFF.

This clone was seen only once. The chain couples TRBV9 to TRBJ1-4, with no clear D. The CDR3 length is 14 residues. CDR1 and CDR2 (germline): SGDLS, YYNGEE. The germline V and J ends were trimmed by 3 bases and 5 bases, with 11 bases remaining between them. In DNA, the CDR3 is TGTGCCAGCAGCGGGGCGGGCAGCAATGAAAAACTGTTTTTT. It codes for CASSGAGSNEKLFF.

CDR3: CASSLSLGQGLNEKLFF. CDR3 in DNA: TGTGCCAGCAGCTTGTCACTCGGACAGGGACTAAATGAAAAACTGTTTTTT. This sequence joins TRBV5-6 and TRBJ1-4, with TRBD1 matching 8 bases. CDR3 length: 17 amino acids. Looked up from germline, CDR1 is SGHDT and CDR2 is YYEEEE. Germline trimming cut 1 base from V and 5 bases from J; bases unmatched to any gene: 10. Full variable domain (missing parts from reference TRBV5-6 and TRBJ1-4): DAGVTQSPTHLIKTRGQQVTLRCSPKSGHDTVSWYQQALGQGPQFIFQYYEEEERQRGNFPDRFSGHQFPNYSSELNVNALLLGDSALYLCASSLSLGQGLNEKLFFGSGTQLSVL.

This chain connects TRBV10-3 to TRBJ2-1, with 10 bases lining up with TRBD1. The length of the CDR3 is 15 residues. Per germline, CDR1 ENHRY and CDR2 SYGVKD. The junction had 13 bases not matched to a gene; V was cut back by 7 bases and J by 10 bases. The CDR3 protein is CAITNPGQGLWEQFF. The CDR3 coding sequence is TGTGCCATCACCAACCCGGGACAGGGGTTGTGGGAGCAGTTCTTC.

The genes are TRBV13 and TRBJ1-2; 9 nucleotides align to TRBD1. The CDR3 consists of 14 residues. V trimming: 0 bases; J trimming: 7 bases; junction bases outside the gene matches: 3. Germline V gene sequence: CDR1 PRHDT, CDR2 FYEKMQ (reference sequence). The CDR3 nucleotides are TGTGCCAGCAGCTTAGGAGGACAGGGGATTGGCTACACCTTC. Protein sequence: CASSLGGQGIGYTF.

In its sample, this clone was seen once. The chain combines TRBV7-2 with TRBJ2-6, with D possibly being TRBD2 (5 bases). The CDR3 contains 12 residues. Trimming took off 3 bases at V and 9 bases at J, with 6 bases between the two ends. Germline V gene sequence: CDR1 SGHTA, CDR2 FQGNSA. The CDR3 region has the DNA TGTGCCAGCAGCTTCGGAGGCAACGTCCTGACTTTC. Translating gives CASSFGGNVLTF.

The DNA of the CDR3 is TGTGCCAGCAGAGAGACAGGGGCCTACGAGCAGTACTTC. Amino acid sequence: CASRETGAYEQYF. The chain is built from TRBV6-6 and TRBJ2-7; 8 bases line up with TRBD1. The CDR3 runs 13 residues. The J segment lost 2 bases and the V segment lost 6 bases, leaving 3 bases of the junction unmatched. Germline values: CDR1 MNHNY, CDR2 SVGAGI (reference sequence).

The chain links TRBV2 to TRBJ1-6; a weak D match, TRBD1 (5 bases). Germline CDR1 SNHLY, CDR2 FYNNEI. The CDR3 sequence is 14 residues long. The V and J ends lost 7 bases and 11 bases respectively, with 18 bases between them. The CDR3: CASKGEQGDAPLHF. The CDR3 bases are TGTGCCAGCAAAGGGGAACAAGGGGATGCACCCCTCCACTTT.

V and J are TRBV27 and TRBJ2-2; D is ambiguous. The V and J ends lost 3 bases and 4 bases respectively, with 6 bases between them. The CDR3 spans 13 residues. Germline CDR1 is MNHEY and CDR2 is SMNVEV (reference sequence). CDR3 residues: CASSFSGTGELFF. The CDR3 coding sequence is TGTGCCAGCAGTTTTTCGGGCACCGGGGAGCTGTTTTTT.

The CDR3 DNA is TGTGCCAGCAGTCTCGCGAACACCGGGGAGCTGTTTTTT. Its protein is CASSLANTGELFF. The V gene is TRBV9, the J gene TRBJ2-2; no clear D gene. The CDR3 extends over 13 amino acids. V lost 5 bases, J lost 0 bases, and 5 bases lay in between. Germline V CDR1 and CDR2: SGDLS, YYNGEE.

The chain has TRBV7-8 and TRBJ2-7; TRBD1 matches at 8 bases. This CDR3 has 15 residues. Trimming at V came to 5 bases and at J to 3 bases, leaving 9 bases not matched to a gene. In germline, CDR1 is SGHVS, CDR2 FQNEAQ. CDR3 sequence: CASSNRQGKNYEQYF. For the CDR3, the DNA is TGTGCCAGCAGCAACCGACAGGGGAAGAACTACGAGCAGTACTTC.

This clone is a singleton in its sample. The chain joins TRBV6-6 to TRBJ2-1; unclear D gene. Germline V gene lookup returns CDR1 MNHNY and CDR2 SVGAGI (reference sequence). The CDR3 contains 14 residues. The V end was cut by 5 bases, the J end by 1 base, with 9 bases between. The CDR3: CASSTTESYNEQFF. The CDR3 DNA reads TGTGCCAGCAGTACCACGGAGTCCTACAATGAGCAGTTCTTC.